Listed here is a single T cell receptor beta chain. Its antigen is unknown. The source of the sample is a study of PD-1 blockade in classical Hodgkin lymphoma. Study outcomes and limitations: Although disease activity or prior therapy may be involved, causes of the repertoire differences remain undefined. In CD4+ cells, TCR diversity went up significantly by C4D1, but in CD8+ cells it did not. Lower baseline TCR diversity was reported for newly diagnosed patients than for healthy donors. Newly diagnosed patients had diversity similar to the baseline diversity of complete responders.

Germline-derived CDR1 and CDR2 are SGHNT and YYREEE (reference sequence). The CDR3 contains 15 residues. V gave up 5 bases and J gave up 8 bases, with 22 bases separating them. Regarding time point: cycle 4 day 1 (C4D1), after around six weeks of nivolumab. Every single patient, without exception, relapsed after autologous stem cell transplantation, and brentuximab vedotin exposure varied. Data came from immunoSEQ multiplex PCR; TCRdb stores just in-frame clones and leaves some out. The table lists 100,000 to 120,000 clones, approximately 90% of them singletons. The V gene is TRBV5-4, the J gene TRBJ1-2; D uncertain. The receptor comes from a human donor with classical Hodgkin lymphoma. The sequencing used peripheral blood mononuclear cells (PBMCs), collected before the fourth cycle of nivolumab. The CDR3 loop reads CASSSKVVPNSGYTF. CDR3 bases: TGTGCCAGCAGTTCGAAAGTGGTCCCTAACTCGGGCTACACCTTC.